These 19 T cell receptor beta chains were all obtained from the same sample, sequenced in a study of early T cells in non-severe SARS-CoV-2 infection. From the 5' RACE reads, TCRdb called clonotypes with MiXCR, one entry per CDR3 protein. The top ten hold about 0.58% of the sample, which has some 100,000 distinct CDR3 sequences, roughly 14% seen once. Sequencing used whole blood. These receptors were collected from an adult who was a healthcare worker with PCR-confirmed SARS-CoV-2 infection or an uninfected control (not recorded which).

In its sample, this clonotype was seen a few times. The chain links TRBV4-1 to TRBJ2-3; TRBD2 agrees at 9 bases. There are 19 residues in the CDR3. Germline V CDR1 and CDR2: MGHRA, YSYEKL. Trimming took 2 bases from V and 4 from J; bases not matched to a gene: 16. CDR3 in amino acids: CASSQTPPLRGGGADTQYF. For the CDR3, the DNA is TGCGCCAGCAGCCAAACCCCCCCTCTCCGCGGGGGGGGAGCAGATACGCAGTATTTT.

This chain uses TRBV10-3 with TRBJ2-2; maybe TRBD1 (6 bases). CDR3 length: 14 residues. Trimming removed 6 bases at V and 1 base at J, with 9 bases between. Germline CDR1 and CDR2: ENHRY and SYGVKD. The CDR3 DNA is TGTGCCATCAGACCGGGACAGAACACCGGGGAGCTGTTTTTT. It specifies CAIRPGQNTGELFF.

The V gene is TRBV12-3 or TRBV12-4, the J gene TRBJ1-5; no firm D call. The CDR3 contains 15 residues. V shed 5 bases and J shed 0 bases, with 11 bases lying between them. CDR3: CASSIRPGSNQPQHF. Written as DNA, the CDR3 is TGTGCCAGCAGTATACGGCCAGGTAGCAATCAGCCCCAGCATTTT.

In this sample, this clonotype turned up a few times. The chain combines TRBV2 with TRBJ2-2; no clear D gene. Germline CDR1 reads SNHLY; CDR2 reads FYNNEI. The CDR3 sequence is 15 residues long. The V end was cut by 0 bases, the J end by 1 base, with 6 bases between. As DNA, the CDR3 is TGTGCCAGCAGTGAAGCGATACGGAACACCGGGGAGCTGTTTTTT. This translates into CASSEAIRNTGELFF.

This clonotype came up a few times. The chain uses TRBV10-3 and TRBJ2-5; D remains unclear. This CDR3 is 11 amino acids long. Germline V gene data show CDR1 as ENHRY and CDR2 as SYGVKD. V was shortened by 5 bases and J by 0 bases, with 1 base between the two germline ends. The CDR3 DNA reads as TGTGCCATCAGTAACCAAGAGACCCAGTACTTC. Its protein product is CAISNQETQYF.

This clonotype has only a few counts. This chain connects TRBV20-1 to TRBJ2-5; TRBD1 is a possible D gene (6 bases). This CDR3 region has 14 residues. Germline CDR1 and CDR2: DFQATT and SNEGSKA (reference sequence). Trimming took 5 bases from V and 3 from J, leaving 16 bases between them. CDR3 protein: CSASPDSGKETQYF. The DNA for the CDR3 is TGCAGTGCTTCTCCGGACAGCGGTAAAGAGACCCAGTACTTC.

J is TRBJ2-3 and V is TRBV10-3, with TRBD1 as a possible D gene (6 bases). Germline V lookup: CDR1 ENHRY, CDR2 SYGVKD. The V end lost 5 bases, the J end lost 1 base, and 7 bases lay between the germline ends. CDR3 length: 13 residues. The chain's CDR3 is CAISPGGTDTQYF. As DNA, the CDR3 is TGTGCCATCAGTCCAGGGGGCACAGATACGCAGTATTTT.

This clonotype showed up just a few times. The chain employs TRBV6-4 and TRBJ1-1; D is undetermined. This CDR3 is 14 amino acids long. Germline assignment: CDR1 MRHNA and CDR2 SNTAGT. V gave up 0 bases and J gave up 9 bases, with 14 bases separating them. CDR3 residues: CASSDSNTEGKAFF. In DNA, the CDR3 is TGTGCCAGCAGTGACTCGAACACGGAGGGTAAAGCTTTCTTT.

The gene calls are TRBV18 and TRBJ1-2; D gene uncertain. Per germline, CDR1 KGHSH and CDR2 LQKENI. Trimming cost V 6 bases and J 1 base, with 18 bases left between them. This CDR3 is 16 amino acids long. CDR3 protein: CASSPTPDGINYGYTF. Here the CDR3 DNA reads TGTGCCAGCTCTCCCACCCCGGACGGAATTAACTATGGCTACACCTTC.

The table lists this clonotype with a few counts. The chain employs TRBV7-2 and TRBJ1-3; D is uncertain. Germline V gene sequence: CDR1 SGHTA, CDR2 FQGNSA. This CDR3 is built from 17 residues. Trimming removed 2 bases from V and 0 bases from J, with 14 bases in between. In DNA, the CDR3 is TGTGCCAGCAGCTTAACTCGGCAGATAAGCTCTGGAAACACCATATATTTT. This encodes CASSLTRQISSGNTIYF. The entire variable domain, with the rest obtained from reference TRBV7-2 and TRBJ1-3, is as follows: GAGVSQSPSNKVTEKGKDVELRCDPISGHTALYWYRQSLGQGLEFLIYFQGNSAPDKSGLPSDRFSAERTGGSVSTLTIQRTQQEDSAVYLCASSLTRQISSGNTIYFGEGSWLTVV.

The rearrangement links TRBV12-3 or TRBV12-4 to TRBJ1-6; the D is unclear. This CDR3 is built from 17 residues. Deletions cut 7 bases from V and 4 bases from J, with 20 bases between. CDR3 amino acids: CASTLRPQVTYNSPLHF. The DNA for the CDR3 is TGTGCCAGCACCCTAAGGCCTCAGGTTACATATAATTCACCCCTCCACTTT.

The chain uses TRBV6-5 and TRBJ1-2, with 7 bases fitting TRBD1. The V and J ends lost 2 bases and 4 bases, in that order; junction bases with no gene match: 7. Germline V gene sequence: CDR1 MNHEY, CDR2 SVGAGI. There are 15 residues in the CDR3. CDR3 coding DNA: TGTGCCAGCAGTTACCGTCCAGGGGGGATCTATGGCTACACCTTC. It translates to CASSYRPGGIYGYTF.

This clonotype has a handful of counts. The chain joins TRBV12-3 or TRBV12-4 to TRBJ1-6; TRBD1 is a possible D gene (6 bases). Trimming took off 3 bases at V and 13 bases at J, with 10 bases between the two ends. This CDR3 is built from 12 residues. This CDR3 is CASSFGGPPLHF. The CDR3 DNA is TGTGCCAGCAGTTTCGGGGGGCCGCCCCTCCACTTT.

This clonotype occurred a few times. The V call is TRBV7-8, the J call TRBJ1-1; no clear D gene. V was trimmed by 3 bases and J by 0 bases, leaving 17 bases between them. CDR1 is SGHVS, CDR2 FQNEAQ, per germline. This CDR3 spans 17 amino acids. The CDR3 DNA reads TGTGCCAGCAGCTTCGGCGCTAGGGCTTTTATGAACACTGAAGCTTTCTTT. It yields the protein CASSFGARAFMNTEAFF.

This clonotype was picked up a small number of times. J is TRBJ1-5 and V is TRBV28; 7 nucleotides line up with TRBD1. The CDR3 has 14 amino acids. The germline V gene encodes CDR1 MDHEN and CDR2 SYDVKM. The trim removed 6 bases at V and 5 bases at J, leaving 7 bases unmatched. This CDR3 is CASSLRDSHQPQHF. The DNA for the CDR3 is TGTGCCAGCAGCCTCCGGGACAGTCATCAGCCCCAGCATTTT. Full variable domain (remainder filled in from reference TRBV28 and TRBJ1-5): DVKVTQSSRYLVKRTGEKVFLECVQDMDHENMFWYRQDPGLGLRLIYFSYDVKMKEKGDIPEGYSVSREKKERFSLILESASTNQTSMYLCASSLRDSHQPQHFGDGTRLSIL.

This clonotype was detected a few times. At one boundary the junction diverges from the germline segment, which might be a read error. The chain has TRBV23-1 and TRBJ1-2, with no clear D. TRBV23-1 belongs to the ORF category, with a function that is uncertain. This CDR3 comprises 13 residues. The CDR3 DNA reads TGTGAACCCTACTATATCTCTTGCGGTGGCTACACCTTC. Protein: CEPYYISCGGYTF.

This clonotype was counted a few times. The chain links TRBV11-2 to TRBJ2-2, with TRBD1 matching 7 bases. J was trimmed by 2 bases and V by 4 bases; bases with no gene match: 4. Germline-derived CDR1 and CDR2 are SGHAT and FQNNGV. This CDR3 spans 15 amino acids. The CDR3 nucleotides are TGTGCCAGCAGCTCGGACAGGCCAAACACCGGGGAGCTGTTTTTT. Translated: CASSSDRPNTGELFF.

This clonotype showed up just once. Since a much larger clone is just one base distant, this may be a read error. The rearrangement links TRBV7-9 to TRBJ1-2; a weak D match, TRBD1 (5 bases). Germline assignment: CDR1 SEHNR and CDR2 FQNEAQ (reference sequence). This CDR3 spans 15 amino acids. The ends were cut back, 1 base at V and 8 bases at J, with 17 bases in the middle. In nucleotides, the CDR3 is TGTGCCAGCAGCTTAGTGCTGGGGCGATTGTCCGGCTACACCTTC. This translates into CASSLVLGRLSGYTF.

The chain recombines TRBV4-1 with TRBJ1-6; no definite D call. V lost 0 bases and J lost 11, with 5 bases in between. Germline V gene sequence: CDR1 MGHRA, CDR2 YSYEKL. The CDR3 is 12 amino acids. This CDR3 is CASSQEATPLHF. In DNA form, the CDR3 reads TGCGCCAGCAGCCAAGAGGCGACACCCCTCCACTTT.